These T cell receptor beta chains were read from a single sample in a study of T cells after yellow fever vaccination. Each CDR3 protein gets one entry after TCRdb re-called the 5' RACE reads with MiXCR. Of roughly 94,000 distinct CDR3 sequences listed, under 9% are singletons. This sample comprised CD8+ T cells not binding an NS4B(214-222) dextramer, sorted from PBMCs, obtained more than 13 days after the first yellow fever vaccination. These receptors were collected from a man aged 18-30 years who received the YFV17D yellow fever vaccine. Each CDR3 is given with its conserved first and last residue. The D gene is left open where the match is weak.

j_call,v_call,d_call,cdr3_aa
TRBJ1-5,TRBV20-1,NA,CSALTRERTINQPQHF
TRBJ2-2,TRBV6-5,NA,CASLTGNGELFF
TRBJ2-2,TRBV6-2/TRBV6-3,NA,CASSYNGELFF
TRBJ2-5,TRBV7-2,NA,CASSLLLDPTF
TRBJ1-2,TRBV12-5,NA,CASGLSPAGGYTF
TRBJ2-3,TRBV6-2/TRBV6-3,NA,CASSYSIGPDTQYF
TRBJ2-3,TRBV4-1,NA,CASSQGRGSDTQYF
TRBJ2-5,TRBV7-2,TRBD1,CASSLWTGETQYF
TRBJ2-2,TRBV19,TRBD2,CASSIFSGGAMAGELFF
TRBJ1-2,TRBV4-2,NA,CASSQLTLGHYGYTF
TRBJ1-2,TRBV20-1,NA,CSANSPGDYGYTF
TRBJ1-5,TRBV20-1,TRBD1,CSARHRDRVAYGNQPQHF
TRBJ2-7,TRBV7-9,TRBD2,CASSLNPLAGDMYEQYF
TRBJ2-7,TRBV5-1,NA,CASSPTLEDEQYF
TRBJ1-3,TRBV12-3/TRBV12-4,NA,CASSLATASGNTIYF
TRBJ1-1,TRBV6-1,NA,CASSGTGLNTEAFF
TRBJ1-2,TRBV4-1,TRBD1,CASSQGQGFYGYTF
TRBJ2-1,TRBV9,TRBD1,CASSNRDRVYNEQFF
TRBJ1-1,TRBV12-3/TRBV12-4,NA,CASAAGHPDPEAFF
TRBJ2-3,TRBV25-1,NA,CASSLPGPDTQYF
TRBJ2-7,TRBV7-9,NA,CASSPPKGDYEQYF
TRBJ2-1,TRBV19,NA,CASSILGQGYNEQFF
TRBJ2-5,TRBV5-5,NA,CASSSPMTRWGETQYF
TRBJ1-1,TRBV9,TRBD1,CASSGQPGQGFGSTEAFF
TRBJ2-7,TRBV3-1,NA,CASSQVNRYEQYF
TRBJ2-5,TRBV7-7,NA,CASSLEVSGKETQYF
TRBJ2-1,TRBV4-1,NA,CASSQDPWRSNNEQFF
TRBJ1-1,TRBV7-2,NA,CASSLSWTEAFF
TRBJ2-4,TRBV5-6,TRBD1,CASSWDRVGKNIQYF
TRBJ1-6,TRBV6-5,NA,CASSYSRGMGSPLHF
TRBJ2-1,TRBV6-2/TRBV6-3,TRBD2,CASSYRAGVYNEQFF
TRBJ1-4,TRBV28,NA,CASSLYRGAQNEKLFF
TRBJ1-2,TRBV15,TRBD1,CATSRDRTGGAYGYTF
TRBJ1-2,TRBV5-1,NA,CASSLMARSRNYGYTF
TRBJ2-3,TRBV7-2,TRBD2,CASSIDSGGTDTQYF
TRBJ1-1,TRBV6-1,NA,CASREGWGNTEAFF
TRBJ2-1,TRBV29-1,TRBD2,CSVRTSGGSYNEQFF
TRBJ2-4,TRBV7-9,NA,CASSLGTAKNIQYF
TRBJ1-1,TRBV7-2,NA,CASSSSGGVTEAFF
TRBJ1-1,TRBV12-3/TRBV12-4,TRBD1,CASKGGHTEAFF
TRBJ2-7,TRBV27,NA,CASSSFLGYEQYF
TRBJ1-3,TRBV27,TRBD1,CASSPMGRGHGNTIYF
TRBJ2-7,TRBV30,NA,CAWSRTALYEQYF
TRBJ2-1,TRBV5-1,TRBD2,CASSFRSGRPSSYNEQFF
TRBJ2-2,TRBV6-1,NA,CASSVEDRRVLPGELFF
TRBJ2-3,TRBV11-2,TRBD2,CASNLLGGGALSTDTQYF
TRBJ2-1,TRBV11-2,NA,CASRDEGHHREQFF
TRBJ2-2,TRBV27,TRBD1,CASGQGGGELFF
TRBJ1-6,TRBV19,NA,CASSMGDRPQGALHF
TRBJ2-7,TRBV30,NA,CAWAGQMTYEQYF
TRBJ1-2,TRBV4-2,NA,CASSLGKGRRNYGYTF